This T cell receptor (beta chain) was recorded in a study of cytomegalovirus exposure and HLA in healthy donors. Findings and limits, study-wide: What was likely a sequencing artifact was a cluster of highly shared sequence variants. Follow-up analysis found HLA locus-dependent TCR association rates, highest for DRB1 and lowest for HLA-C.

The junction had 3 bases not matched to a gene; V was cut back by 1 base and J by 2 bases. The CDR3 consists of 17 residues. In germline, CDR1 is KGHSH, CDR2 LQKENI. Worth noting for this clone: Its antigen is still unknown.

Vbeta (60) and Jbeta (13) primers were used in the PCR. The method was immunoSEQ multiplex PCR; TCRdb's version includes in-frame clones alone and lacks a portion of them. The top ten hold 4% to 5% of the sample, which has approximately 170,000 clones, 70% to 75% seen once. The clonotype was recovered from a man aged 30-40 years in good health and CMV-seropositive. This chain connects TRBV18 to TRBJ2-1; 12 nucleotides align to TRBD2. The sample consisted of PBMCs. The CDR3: CASSPQTSGGTYNEQFF. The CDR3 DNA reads TGTGCCAGCTCACCACAAACTAGCGGGGGGACCTACAATGAGCAGTTCTTC.